The 4 T cell receptor beta chains listed next were all sequenced from one sample in a study of T cell repertoires in cytomegalovirus infection. TCRdb recomputed calls from the reads with MiXCR, one row per CDR3 protein. The sample has 450,000 to 600,000 distinct CDR3 sequences, about 11% seen once. The sequencing sample was made of PBMCs. Receptors were obtained from a human donor in good health (CMV status not recorded). Some clones in this sample may be carry-over from other donors' samples.

This clonotype was seen many times. The chain has TRBV7-9 and TRBJ2-3; possibly TRBD1 for D (6 bases). The ends were cut back, 5 bases at V and 2 bases at J, with 20 bases in the middle. The CDR3 is 17 residues long. Germline V CDR1 and CDR2: SEHNR, FQNEAQ (reference sequence). CDR3 residues: CASSTDTGKGDTDTQYF. The CDR3 DNA follows: TGTGCCAGCAGCACAGATACAGGGAAAGGGGACACAGATACGCAGTATTTT.

This clonotype was counted many times. The chain carries TRBV25-1 and TRBJ2-5; maybe TRBD2 (6 bases). Germline CDR1 and CDR2: MGHDK and SYGVNS. CDR3 length: 15 amino acids. V shed 2 bases and J shed 5 bases, with 15 bases lying between them. The CDR3 loop is CASSESWSEGETQYF. The CDR3 nucleotides read TGTGCCAGCAGTGAAAGTTGGTCGGAGGGGGAGACCCAGTACTTC.

The table lists this clonotype with many counts. The genes are TRBV7-2 and TRBJ2-2; 10 bases are a match to TRBD1. The length of the CDR3 is 15 residues. CDR1 and CDR2 from the germline V gene are SGHTA and FQGNSA. The J segment lost 5 bases and the V segment lost 5 bases, leaving 5 bases of the junction unmatched. The CDR3 DNA sequence: TGTGCCAGCAGCACGAGGACAGGGGGGACCGGGGAGCTGTTTTTT. This translates into CASSTRTGGTGELFF.

This clonotype was counted only a few times. The V call is TRBV20-1, the J call TRBJ2-3; TRBD2 agrees at 10 bases. Germline trimming cut 8 bases from V and 5 bases from J; bases unmatched to any gene: 16. In germline, CDR1 is DFQATT, CDR2 SNEGSKA (reference sequence). The CDR3 length is 16 residues. CDR3 sequence reads: CSISPPPGLAQDTQYF. CDR3 nucleotide sequence: TGCAGTATCTCGCCTCCTCCGGGACTAGCGCAAGATACGCAGTATTTT.